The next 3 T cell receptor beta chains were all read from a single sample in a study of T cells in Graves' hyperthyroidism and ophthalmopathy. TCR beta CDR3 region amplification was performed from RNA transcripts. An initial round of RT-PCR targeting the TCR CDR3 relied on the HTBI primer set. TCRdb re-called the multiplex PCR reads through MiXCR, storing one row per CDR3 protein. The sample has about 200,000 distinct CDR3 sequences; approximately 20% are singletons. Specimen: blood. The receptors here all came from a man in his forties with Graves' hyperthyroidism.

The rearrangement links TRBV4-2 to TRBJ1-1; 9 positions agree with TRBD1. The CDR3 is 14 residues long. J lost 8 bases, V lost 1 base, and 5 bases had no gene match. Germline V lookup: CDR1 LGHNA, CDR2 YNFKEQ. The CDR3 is CASSQVGTGKEAFF. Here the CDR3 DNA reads TGTGCCAGCAGCCAAGTTGGGACAGGGAAAGAAGCTTTCTTT.

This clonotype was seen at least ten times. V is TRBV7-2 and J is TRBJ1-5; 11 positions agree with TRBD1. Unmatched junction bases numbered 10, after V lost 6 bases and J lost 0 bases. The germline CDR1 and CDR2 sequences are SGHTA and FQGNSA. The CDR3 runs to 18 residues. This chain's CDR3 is CASSVGTGGSYSNQPQHF. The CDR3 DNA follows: TGTGCCAGCAGTGTTGGGACAGGGGGGAGTTATAGCAATCAGCCCCAGCATTTT.

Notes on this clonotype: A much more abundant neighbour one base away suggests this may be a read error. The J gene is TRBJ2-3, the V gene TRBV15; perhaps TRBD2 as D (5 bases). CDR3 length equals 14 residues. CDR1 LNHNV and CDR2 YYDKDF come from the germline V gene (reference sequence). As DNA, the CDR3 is TGTGCCACCAGCAGAGATATTAGCGAAGATACGCGGTATTTT. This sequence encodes CATSRDISEDTRYF.